Presented here are 5 T cell receptor beta chains from one specimen sequenced in a study of OX40 agonist ivuxolimab in advanced cancers. The protocol was immunoSEQ multiplex PCR, while the TCRdb copy is restricted to in-frame clones and leaves out a portion. The sample lists roughly 76,000 clones, around 87% occurring once. This specimen consisted of CD4+ or CD8+ T cells sorted from blood, obtained in a trial of the OX40 agonist ivuxolimab. These receptors originate from an adult with an advanced solid tumor such as melanoma, head and neck, liver or kidney cancer.

This clone has a single count. This chain joins TRBV7-2 and TRBJ1-1; possible D gene TRBD1, 5 bases. The CDR3 covers 16 residues. Trimming stripped 1 base from V and 1 base from J, with 13 bases between. Germline CDR1 SGHTA, CDR2 FQGNSA. The CDR3 nucleotides read TGTGCCAGCAGCTTAGATAGTGGGGCACCGAACACTGAAGCTTTCTTT. Translating it yields CASSLDSGAPNTEAFF.

On this clone: A read error may explain this, as a much larger clone is one base away. The V call is TRBV4-1, the J call TRBJ2-2, with 15 bases lining up with TRBD2. Germline V gives CDR1 MGHRA, CDR2 YSYEKL. The CDR3 is 18 residues long. The ends lost 0 bases at V and 7 bases at J; junction bases unmatched: 6. The CDR3 protein is CASSQDIGLAGGGGELFF. The CDR3 nucleotides read TGCGCCAGCAGCCAAGATATCGGACTAGCGGGAGGGGGCGGGGAGCTGTTTTTT.

There are a few counts of this clone. CDR3 residues: CTSSRQDERGAGDTQYF. CDR3 coding DNA: TGCACCAGCAGCCGCCAAGACGAGCGGGGGGCAGGGGATACGCAGTATTTT. The chain links TRBV1 to TRBJ2-3; the D segment call TRBD2 is taken from the table without a DNA check. TRBV1 is deemed a pseudogene. The CDR3 sequence is 17 residues long.

V usage is TRBV18 and J usage is TRBJ1-1, with D unclear. The CDR3 runs 14 residues. In germline, CDR1 is KGHSH, CDR2 LQKENI. V lost 4 bases and J lost 1, with 10 bases in between. The CDR3 sequence is CASSLGLQNTEAFF. CDR3 bases: TGTGCCAGCTCACTAGGCCTGCAGAACACTGAAGCTTTCTTT.

The chain has TRBV15 and TRBJ2-3, with D maybe TRBD1 (6 bases). This CDR3 comprises 15 residues. With 3 bases removed from V and 8 bases from J, the gap between germline ends came to 18 bases. Germline V gene sequence: CDR1 LNHNV, CDR2 YYDKDF (reference sequence). As DNA, the CDR3 is TGTGCCACCAGCAGCCGGGACCGGGACATGTCTACGCAGTATTTT. It yields the protein CATSSRDRDMSTQYF.